This TCR beta chain was retrieved from a study of T cells after yellow fever vaccination. Study-wide findings and caveats: A small proportion of clonotypes was detected in both the CD4 and CD8 compartments.

Germline values: CDR1 MDHEN, CDR2 SYDVKM. CDR3 length: 14 amino acids. TCRdb called the 5' RACE reads again in MiXCR, with one record for every CDR3 protein. This sample has 200,000 to 250,000 distinct CDR3 sequences, with about 3% found just once. Concerning this clonotype: Its antigen is undetermined. At one end the junction does not follow the germline gene, possibly because of a read error.

J is TRBJ1-1 and V is TRBV28; D is undetermined. The receptor was isolated from a man aged 18 to 29 who received the YFV17D yellow fever vaccine. Sample: CD4+ T cells sorted from PBMCs, taken 10 days after the yellow fever booster vaccination. The CDR3 DNA sequence: TGTGCCAGCAGGGGCGGGAACCTGAACTCTGAAGCTTTCTTT. It translates to CASRGGNLNSEAFF.